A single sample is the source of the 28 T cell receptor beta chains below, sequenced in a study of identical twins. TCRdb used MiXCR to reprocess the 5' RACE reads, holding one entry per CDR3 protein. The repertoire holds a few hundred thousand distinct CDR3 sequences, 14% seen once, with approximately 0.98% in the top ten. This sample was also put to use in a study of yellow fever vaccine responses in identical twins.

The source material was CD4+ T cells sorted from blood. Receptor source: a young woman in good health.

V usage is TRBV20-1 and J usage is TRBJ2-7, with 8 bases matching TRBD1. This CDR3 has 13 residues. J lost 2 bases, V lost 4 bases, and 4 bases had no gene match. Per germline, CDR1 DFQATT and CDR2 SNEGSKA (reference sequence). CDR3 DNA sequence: TGCAGTGCTACCCGGGACAGGACCTACGAGCAGTACTTC. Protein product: CSATRDRTYEQYF.

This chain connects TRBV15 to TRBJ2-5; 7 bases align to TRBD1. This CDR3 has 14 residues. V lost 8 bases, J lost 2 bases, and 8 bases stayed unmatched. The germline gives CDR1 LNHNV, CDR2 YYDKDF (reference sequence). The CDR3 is CATGTGEKQETQYF. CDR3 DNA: TGTGCCACCGGAACAGGGGAAAAACAAGAGACCCAGTACTTC.

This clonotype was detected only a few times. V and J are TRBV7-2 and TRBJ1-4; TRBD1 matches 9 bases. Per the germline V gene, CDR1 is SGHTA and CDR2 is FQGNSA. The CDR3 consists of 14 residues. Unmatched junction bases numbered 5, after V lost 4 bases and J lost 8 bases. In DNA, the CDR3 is TGTGCCAGCAGCTCCCGGACAGGGGTCGAAAAACTGTTTTTT. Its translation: CASSSRTGVEKLFF.

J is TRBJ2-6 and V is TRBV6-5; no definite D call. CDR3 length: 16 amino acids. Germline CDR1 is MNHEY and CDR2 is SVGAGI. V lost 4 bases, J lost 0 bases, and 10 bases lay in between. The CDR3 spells CASSFPASSGANVLTF. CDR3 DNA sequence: TGTGCCAGCAGTTTTCCAGCGTCCTCTGGGGCCAACGTCCTGACTTTC.

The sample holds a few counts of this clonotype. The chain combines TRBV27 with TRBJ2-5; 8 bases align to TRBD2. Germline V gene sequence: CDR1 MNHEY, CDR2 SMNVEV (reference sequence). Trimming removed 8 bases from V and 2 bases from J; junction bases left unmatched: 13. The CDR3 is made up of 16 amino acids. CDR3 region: CASAGGSLGRQETQYF. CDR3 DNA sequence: TGTGCCAGCGCGGGGGGCTCCCTGGGACGGCAAGAGACCCAGTACTTC.

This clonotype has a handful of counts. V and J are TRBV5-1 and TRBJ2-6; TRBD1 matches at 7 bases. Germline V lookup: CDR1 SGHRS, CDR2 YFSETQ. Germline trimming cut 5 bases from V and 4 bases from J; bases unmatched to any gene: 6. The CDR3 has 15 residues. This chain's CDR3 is CASRTGTTGANVLTF. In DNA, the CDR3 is TGCGCCAGCAGGACAGGGACCACCGGGGCCAACGTCCTGACTTTC.

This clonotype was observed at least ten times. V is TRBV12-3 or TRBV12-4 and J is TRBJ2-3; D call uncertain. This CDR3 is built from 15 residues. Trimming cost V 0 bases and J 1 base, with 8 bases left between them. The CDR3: CASSLAPGGTDTQYF. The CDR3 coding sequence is TGTGCCAGCAGTTTAGCCCCGGGTGGCACAGATACGCAGTATTTT.

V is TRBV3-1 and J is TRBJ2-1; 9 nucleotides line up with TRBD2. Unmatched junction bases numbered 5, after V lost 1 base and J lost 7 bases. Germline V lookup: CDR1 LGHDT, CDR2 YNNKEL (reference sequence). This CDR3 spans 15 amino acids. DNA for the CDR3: TGTGCCAGCAGCCAAGGGACTAGCGCGTGGAATGAGCAGTTCTTC. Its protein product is CASSQGTSAWNEQFF.

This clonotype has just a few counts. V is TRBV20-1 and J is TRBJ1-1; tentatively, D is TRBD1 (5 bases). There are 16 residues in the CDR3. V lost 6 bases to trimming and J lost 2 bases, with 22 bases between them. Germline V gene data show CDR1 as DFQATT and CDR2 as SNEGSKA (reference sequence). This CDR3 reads CSAVDSAHKTNTEAFF. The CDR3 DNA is TGCAGTGCGGTTGACAGCGCCCATAAAACTAACACTGAAGCTTTCTTT.

The CDR3 DNA is TGTGCCAGCAGCTTAGTAGGGGGAGTACTATGGGGGATGGCGACCCAGTACTTC. Its protein is CASSLVGGVLWGMATQYF. This chain joins TRBV7-8 and TRBJ2-5; D possibly corresponds to TRBD1 (6 bases). Germline values: CDR1 SGHVS, CDR2 FQNEAQ. The CDR3 sequence is 18 residues long. The V and J ends lost 1 base and 7 bases respectively, with 25 bases between them.

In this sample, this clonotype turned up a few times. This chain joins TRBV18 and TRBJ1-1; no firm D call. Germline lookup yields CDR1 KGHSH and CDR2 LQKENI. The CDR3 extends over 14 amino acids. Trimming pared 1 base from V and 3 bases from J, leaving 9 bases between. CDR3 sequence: CASSPRVTDTEAFF. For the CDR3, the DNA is TGTGCCAGCTCACCACGCGTAACAGACACTGAAGCTTTCTTT.

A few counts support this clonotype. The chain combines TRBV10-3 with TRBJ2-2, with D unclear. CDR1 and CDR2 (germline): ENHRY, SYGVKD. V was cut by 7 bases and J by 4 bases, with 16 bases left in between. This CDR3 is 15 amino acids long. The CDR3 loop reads CAINSVGQPTGELFF. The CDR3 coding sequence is TGTGCCATCAACAGTGTAGGGCAGCCCACCGGGGAGCTGTTTTTT.

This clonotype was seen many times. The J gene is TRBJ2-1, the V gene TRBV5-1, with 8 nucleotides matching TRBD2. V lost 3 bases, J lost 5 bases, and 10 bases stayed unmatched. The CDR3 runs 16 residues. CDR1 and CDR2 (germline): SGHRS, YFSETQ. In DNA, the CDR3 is TGCGCCAGCAGCTCCCCTGGCGGGGGGTCCAACAATGAGCAGTTCTTC. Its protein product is CASSSPGGGSNNEQFF.

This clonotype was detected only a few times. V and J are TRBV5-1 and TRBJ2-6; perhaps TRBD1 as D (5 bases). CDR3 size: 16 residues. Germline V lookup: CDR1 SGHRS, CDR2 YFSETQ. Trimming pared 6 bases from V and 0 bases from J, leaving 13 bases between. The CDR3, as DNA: TGCGCCAGCACCCTGTCTACAGGCTCTGGGGCCAACGTCCTGACTTTC. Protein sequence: CASTLSTGSGANVLTF.

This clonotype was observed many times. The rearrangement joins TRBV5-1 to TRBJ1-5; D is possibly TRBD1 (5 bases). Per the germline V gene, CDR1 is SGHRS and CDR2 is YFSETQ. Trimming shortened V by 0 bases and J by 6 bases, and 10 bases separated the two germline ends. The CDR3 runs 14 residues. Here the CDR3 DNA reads TGCGCCAGCAGCTTGGAAGGGGCCGGTCAGCCCCAGCATTTT. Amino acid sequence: CASSLEGAGQPQHF. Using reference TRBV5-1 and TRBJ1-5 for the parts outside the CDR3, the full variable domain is KAGVTQTPRYLIKTRGQQVTLSCSPISGHRSVSWYQQTPGQGLQFLFEYFSETQRNKGNFPGRFSGRQFSNSRSEMNVSTLELGDSALYLCASSLEGAGQPQHFGDGTRLSIL.

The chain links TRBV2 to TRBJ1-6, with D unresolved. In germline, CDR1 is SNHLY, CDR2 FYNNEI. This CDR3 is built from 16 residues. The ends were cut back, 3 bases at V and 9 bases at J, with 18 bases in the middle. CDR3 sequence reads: CASSEEAAVLGSPLHF. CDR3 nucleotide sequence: TGTGCCAGCAGTGAGGAGGCAGCCGTGCTGGGTTCACCCCTCCACTTT.

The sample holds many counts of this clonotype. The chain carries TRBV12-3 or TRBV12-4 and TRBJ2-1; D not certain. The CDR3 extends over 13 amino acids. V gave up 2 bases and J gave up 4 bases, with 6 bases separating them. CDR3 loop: CASSLRSYNEQFF. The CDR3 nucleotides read TGTGCCAGCAGTTTAAGGTCTTACAATGAGCAGTTCTTC.

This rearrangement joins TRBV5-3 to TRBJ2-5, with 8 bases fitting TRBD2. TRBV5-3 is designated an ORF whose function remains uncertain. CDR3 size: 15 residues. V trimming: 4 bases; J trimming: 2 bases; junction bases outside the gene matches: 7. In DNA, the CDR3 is TGTGCCAGAAGCGAGACTAGCGAGGAACAAGAGACCCAGTACTTC. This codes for CARSETSEEQETQYF.

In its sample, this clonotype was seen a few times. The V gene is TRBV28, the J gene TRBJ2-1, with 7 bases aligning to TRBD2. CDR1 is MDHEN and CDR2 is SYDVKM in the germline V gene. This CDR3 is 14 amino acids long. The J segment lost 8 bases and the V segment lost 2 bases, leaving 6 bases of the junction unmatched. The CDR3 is CASSLPGGNHEQFF. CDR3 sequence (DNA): TGTGCCAGCAGTTTACCGGGGGGAAACCATGAGCAGTTCTTC.

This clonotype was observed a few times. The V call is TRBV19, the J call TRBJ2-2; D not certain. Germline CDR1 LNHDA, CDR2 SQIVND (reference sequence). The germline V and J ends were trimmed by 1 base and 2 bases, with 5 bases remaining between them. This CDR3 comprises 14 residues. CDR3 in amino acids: CASSIGTNTGELFF. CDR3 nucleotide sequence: TGTGCCAGTAGTATAGGCACTAACACCGGGGAGCTGTTTTTT. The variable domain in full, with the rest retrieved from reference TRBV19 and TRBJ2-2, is DGGITQSPKYLFRKEGQNVTLSCEQNLNHDAMYWYRQDPGQGLRLIYYSQIVNDFQKGDIAEGYSVSREKKESFPLTVTSAQKNPTAFYLCASSIGTNTGELFFGEGSRLTVL.

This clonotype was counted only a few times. The CDR3 nucleotides are TGTGCCAGCAGTTTATACGGACTAGCGGGAGGGCCGGAGCAGTTCTTC. As protein: CASSLYGLAGGPEQFF. V is TRBV28 and J is TRBJ2-1; 15 bases line up with TRBD2. The CDR3 is made up of 16 amino acids. Unmatched junction bases numbered 5, after V lost 1 base and J lost 10 bases. CDR1 is MDHEN and CDR2 is SYDVKM in the germline V gene.

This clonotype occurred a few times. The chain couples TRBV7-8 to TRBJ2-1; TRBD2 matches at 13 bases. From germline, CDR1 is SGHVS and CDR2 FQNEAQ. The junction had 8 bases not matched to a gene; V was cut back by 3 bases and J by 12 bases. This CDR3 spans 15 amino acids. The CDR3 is CASSFRLAGGYGQFF. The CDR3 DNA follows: TGTGCCAGCAGCTTTAGACTAGCGGGAGGCTATGGGCAGTTCTTC.

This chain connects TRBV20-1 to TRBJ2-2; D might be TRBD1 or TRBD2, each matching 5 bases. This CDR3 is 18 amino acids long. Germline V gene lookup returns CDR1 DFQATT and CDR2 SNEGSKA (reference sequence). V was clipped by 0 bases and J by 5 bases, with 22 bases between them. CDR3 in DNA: TGCAGTGCTAGAGATCAGAGGGGAACTACCTCGTGGACCGGGGAGCTGTTTTTT. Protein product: CSARDQRGTTSWTGELFF.

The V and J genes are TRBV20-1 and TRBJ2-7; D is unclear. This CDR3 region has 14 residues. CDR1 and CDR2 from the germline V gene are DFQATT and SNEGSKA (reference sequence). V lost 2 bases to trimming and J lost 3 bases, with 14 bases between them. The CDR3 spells CSARKAPRFYEQYF. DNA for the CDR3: TGCAGTGCTAGAAAAGCACCGCGATTCTACGAGCAGTACTTC.

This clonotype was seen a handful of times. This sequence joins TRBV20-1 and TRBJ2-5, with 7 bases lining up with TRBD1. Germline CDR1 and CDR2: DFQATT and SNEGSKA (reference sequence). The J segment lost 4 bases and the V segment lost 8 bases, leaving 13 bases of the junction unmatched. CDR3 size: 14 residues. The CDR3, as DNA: TGCAGTCTAAATAAACCGGGACAGAGAGAGACCCAGTACTTC. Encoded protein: CSLNKPGQRETQYF.

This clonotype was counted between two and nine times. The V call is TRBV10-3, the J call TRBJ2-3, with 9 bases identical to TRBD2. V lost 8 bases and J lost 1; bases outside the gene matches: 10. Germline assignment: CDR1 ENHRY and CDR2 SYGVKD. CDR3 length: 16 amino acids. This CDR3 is CAIQGPQRGGTDTQYF. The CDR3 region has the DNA TGTGCCATCCAAGGGCCCCAGCGGGGGGGCACAGATACGCAGTATTTT.

The CDR3 here is CSASSQGTSNYGYTF. CDR3 DNA: TGCAGTGCTAGTTCCCAGGGGACGTCTAACTATGGCTACACCTTC. The chain couples TRBV20-1 to TRBJ1-2; tentatively, D is TRBD1 (6 bases). CDR3 length equals 15 residues. V was shortened by 3 bases and J by 0 bases, with 14 bases between the two germline ends. Germline V gives CDR1 DFQATT, CDR2 SNEGSKA (reference sequence).

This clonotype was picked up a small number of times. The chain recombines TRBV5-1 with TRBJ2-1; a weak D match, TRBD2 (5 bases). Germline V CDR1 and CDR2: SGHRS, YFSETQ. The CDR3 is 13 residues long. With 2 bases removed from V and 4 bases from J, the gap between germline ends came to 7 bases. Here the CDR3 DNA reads TGCGCCAGCAGCTTCGAGGGTTACAATGAGCAGTTCTTC. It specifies CASSFEGYNEQFF.